The 25 T cell receptor beta chains presented below share a single source sample, sequenced in a study of cytomegalovirus exposure and HLA in healthy donors. 13 Jbeta primers and 60 Vbeta primers were used for the PCR. TCRdb keeps only in-frame clones here, not all; method: immunoSEQ multiplex PCR. Among fewer than 200,000 clones listed, roughly 80% were seen once. Sequencing was performed on PBMCs. The receptors come from a woman between 18 and 29 years old in good health and CMV-seronegative.

This clone showed up just a few times. The V gene is TRBV25-1, the J gene TRBJ2-7, with TRBD2 identical over 9 bases. The CDR3 contains 16 residues. CDR1 MGHDK and CDR2 SYGVNS come from the germline V gene. V was clipped by 4 bases and J by 0 bases; unmatched bases: 7. Here the CDR3 reads CASSAQLAGDSYEQYF. Here the CDR3 DNA reads TGTGCCAGCAGTGCTCAGTTAGCGGGGGACTCCTACGAGCAGTACTTC.

This chain links TRBV5-6 with TRBJ2-7; 8 bases line up with TRBD1. The CDR3 has 16 amino acids. V lost 2 bases, J lost 0 bases, and 7 bases stayed unmatched. Germline V gene sequence: CDR1 SGHDT, CDR2 YYEEEE. CDR3 sequence (DNA): TGTGCCAGCAGCTTTGGACAGGGCCGACCCTCCTACGAGCAGTACTTC. Protein sequence: CASSFGQGRPSYEQYF. Full variable domain (rest looked up from reference TRBV5-6 and TRBJ2-7): DAGVTQSPTHLIKTRGQQVTLRCSPKSGHDTVSWYQQALGQGPQFIFQYYEEEERQRGNFPDRFSGHQFPNYSSELNVNALLLGDSALYLCASSFGQGRPSYEQYFGPGTRLTVT.

This sequence joins TRBV29-1 and TRBJ2-7, with D tentatively TRBD1 (7 bases). The CDR3 totals 14 residues. V was trimmed by 2 bases and J by 5 bases, leaving 16 bases between them. CDR1 and CDR2 from the germline V gene are SQVTM and ANQGSEA. The CDR3 protein is CSVEREDRLNEQYF. As DNA, the CDR3 is TGCAGCGTTGAAAGGGAGGACAGGCTAAACGAGCAGTACTTC.

This clone was found once. The chain couples TRBV2 to TRBJ2-2; D unresolved. V shed 8 bases and J shed 2 bases, with 6 bases lying between them. Germline assignment: CDR1 SNHLY and CDR2 FYNNEI. CDR3 length: 12 residues. The CDR3 region has the DNA TGTGCCAGCGGCAGAAACACCGGGGAGCTGTTTTTT. This encodes CASGRNTGELFF.

The chain uses TRBV19 and TRBJ2-1; weak D call: TRBD2 (6 bases). Germline assignment: CDR1 LNHDA and CDR2 SQIVND (reference sequence). With 6 bases removed from V and 4 bases from J, the gap between germline ends came to 10 bases. The CDR3 spans 13 residues. The CDR3 DNA reads as TGTGCCAGTAGACTAGCAGTTTACAATGAGCAGTTCTTC. It is translated as CASRLAVYNEQFF.

This clone was seen just once. The rearrangement uses TRBV27 and TRBJ2-7, with D perhaps matching TRBD1 (6 bases). The CDR3 is 16 residues long. V shed 0 bases and J shed 5 bases, with 17 bases lying between them. Germline V gives CDR1 MNHEY, CDR2 SMNVEV (reference sequence). The CDR3 bases are TGTGCCAGCAGTTTATCTCCTGGGGTGGGACAAAACGAGCAGTACTTC. Translating it yields CASSLSPGVGQNEQYF.

This chain connects TRBV4-2 to TRBJ2-1, with TRBD2 matching 8 bases. Per the germline V gene, CDR1 is LGHNA and CDR2 is YNFKEQ. The CDR3 covers 15 residues. The junction had 7 bases not matched to a gene; V was cut back by 5 bases and J by 4 bases. The CDR3 DNA is TGTGCCAGCAGCTCAACGGGAGGGCGGTACAATGAGCAGTTCTTC. Its protein is CASSSTGGRYNEQFF.

J is TRBJ2-1 and V is TRBV5-6; D is possibly TRBD1 (6 bases). The CDR3 is 16 amino acids. CDR1 SGHDT and CDR2 YYEEEE come from the germline V gene. Trimming took 3 bases from V and 5 from J, leaving 18 bases between them. CDR3 in DNA: TGTGCCAGCAGCTGGGGCCCCAGGGACACCAACAATGAGCAGTTCTTC. Amino acid sequence: CASSWGPRDTNNEQFF.

This chain connects TRBV11-3 to TRBJ1-3; 7 bases map to TRBD1. Germline V lookup: CDR1 SGHNT, CDR2 YENEEA. The J segment lost 0 bases and the V segment lost 2 bases, leaving 4 bases of the junction unmatched. This CDR3 spans 16 amino acids. In DNA, the CDR3 is TGTGCCAGCAGCTTAAGGGGGCCCGACTCTGGAAACACCATATATTTT. The encoded protein is CASSLRGPDSGNTIYF. Complete variable domain (other parts from reference TRBV11-3 and TRBJ1-3): EAGVVQSPRYKIIEKKQPVAFWCNPISGHNTLYWYLQNLGQGPELLIRYENEEAVDDSQLPKDRFSAERLKGVDSTLKIQPAELGDSAVYLCASSLRGPDSGNTIYFGEGSWLTVV.

The chain couples TRBV5-4 to TRBJ2-1; D gene ambiguous. Germline V gene lookup returns CDR1 SGHNT and CDR2 YYREEE (reference sequence). This CDR3 is built from 16 residues. The V end lost 2 bases, the J end lost 0 bases, and 12 bases lay between the germline ends. As DNA, the CDR3 is TGTGCCAGCAGCTTTGGTTTAGCCAGCTCCTACAATGAGCAGTTCTTC. Translating it yields CASSFGLASSYNEQFF.

The rearrangement uses TRBV28 and TRBJ1-2; maybe TRBD1 (5 bases). The germline gives CDR1 MDHEN, CDR2 SYDVKM. This CDR3 contains 14 residues. Trimming cost V 3 bases and J 4 bases, with 12 bases left between them. The CDR3 spells CASSFPDSLYGYTF. DNA for the CDR3: TGTGCCAGCAGTTTCCCCGACAGTCTCTATGGCTACACCTTC.

The chain is built from TRBV5-6 and TRBJ2-5; no clear D gene. The V and J ends lost 0 bases and 0 bases respectively, with 12 bases between them. In germline, CDR1 is SGHDT, CDR2 YYEEEE. The CDR3 contains 16 residues. CDR3 sequence reads: CASSLGAGVYQETQYF. The CDR3, as DNA: TGTGCCAGCAGCTTGGGTGCAGGTGTGTACCAAGAGACCCAGTACTTC. Based on the CDR3 plus reference TRBV5-6 and TRBJ2-5, the full variable domain is DAGVTQSPTHLIKTRGQQVTLRCSPKSGHDTVSWYQQALGQGPQFIFQYYEEEERQRGNFPDRFSGHQFPNYSSELNVNALLLGDSALYLCASSLGAGVYQETQYFGPGTRLLVL.

The sample holds a few counts of this clone. The rearrangement uses TRBV13 and TRBJ2-6, with D possibly being TRBD1 (5 bases). V shed 1 base and J shed 0 bases, with 13 bases lying between them. CDR1 PRHDT and CDR2 FYEKMQ come from the germline V gene (reference sequence). CDR3 length: 18 amino acids. The CDR3 loop reads CASSLVAGRISGANVLTF. The CDR3 bases are TGTGCCAGCAGCTTAGTTGCAGGGCGGATCTCTGGGGCCAACGTCCTGACTTTC.

V usage is TRBV19 and J usage is TRBJ2-1; 10 nucleotides align to TRBD2. This CDR3 comprises 15 residues. V lost 5 bases, J lost 3 bases, and 4 bases stayed unmatched. CDR1 and CDR2 (germline): LNHDA, SQIVND (reference sequence). CDR3 DNA sequence: TGTGCCAGTAGTCTGACTAGCGGGCTCTACAATGAGCAGTTCTTC. This encodes CASSLTSGLYNEQFF.

This clone was seen only once. V and J are TRBV19 and TRBJ2-1; 8 positions match TRBD1. The CDR3 has 14 residues. V shed 2 bases, J shed 9 bases, and the junction held 6 bases outside the gene matches. Germline-derived CDR1 and CDR2 are LNHDA and SQIVND (reference sequence). The CDR3 DNA sequence: TGTGCCAGTAGTATACAGGGGGCCGTGGGTGAGCAGTTCTTC. Translated, it gives CASSIQGAVGEQFF.

CDR3 coding DNA: TGTGCCAGCTCACCCGGCAGGGAACACGAGCAGTACTTC. This sequence encodes CASSPGREHEQYF. The chain employs TRBV18 and TRBJ2-7, with D perhaps TRBD1 (5 bases). From germline, CDR1 is KGHSH and CDR2 LQKENI. V was trimmed by 3 bases and J by 5 bases, leaving 11 bases between them. The CDR3 consists of 13 residues. Looking up the rest from reference TRBV18 and TRBJ2-7 gives the full variable domain: NAGVMQNPRHLVRRRGQEARLRCSPMKGHSHVYWYRQLPEEGLKFMVYLQKENIIDESGMPKERFSAEFPKEGPSILRIQQVVRGDSAAYFCASSPGREHEQYFGPGTRLTVT.

The rearrangement joins TRBV5-6 to TRBJ1-2; TRBD1 agrees at 9 bases. This CDR3 spans 15 amino acids. CDR1 SGHDT and CDR2 YYEEEE come from the germline V gene. Trimming cost V 4 bases and J 3 bases; bases outside gene matches: 7. The CDR3 coding sequence is TGTGCCAGCAGCACAACCGGGACAGGGCACTATGGCTACACCTTC. Its translation is CASSTTGTGHYGYTF.

This clone was counted between two and nine times. The CDR3 reads CASRRRDRDYEQYF. CDR3 sequence (DNA): TGTGCCAGCAGGAGGAGGGACCGGGACTACGAGCAGTACTTC. The genes are TRBV6-1 and TRBJ2-5; possibly TRBD2 for D (6 bases). The J call is uncertain, as TRBJ2-7 better fits the DNA end. CDR3 length: 14 residues. Germline CDR1 MNHNS, CDR2 SASEGT.

The chain has TRBV18 and TRBJ1-1; D possibly corresponds to TRBD1 (5 bases). This CDR3 contains 15 residues. CDR1 and CDR2 (germline): KGHSH, LQKENI. The V gene lost 2 bases and the J gene lost 4 bases, with 14 bases spanning the gap. As DNA, the CDR3 is TGTGCCAGCTCACCAACGAGGGGAGGTAGCACTGAAGCTTTCTTT. This codes for CASSPTRGGSTEAFF. The full variable domain, its missing parts supplied by reference TRBV18 and TRBJ1-1, is NAGVMQNPRHLVRRRGQEARLRCSPMKGHSHVYWYRQLPEEGLKFMVYLQKENIIDESGMPKERFSAEFPKEGPSILRIQQVVRGDSAAYFCASSPTRGGSTEAFFGQGTRLTVV.

This clone was seen a single time. V and J are TRBV4-1 and TRBJ1-3; no definite D call. The germline V gene encodes CDR1 MGHRA and CDR2 YSYEKL. The CDR3 is 13 amino acids. V lost 2 bases to trimming and J lost 5 bases, with 7 bases between them. CDR3 sequence: CASSQTDRNTIYF. DNA of the CDR3: TGCGCCAGCAGCCAAACCGACAGAAACACCATATATTTT.

The chain joins TRBV11-3 to TRBJ2-1, with 7 bases identical to TRBD2. Trimming removed 4 bases from V and 3 bases from J; junction bases left unmatched: 6. The CDR3 contains 15 residues. CDR1 is SGHNT, CDR2 YENEEA, per germline. CDR3 sequence: CASSYRGEGYNEQFF. As DNA, the CDR3 is TGTGCCAGCAGCTACCGGGGGGAGGGCTACAATGAGCAGTTCTTC.

The chain combines TRBV29-1 with TRBJ2-1; TRBD2 is a possible D gene (7 bases). Trimming cost V 6 bases and J 2 bases, with 20 bases left between them. CDR1 and CDR2 (germline): SQVTM, ANQGSEA. CDR3 length: 16 residues. The CDR3 DNA follows: TGCAGCGTCCCTGGGGGGGGCAGGGCCCCCTACAATGAGCAGTTCTTC. Translating it yields CSVPGGGRAPYNEQFF.

J is TRBJ1-1 and V is TRBV2, with 8 nucleotides matching TRBD1. V was clipped by 6 bases and J by 6 bases; unmatched bases: 9. This CDR3 spans 14 amino acids. Per the germline V gene, CDR1 is SNHLY and CDR2 is FYNNEI. CDR3 nucleotides: TGTGCCAGCAGCTTGGACAGGGCGATCGCTGAAGCTTTCTTT. Amino acids: CASSLDRAIAEAFF.

The J gene is TRBJ2-7, the V gene TRBV2; 9 bases line up with TRBD2. CDR1 and CDR2 from the germline V gene are SNHLY and FYNNEI. V gave up 3 bases and J gave up 1 base; unmatched junction bases: 1. The CDR3 extends over 14 amino acids. CDR3 bases: TGTGCCAGCAGTGATAGCGGGAGTTCCTACGAGCAGTACTTC. Its translation is CASSDSGSSYEQYF.

The chain has TRBV4-3 and TRBJ2-7; TRBD2 aligns across 10 bases. Losses at the gene ends were 4 bases for V and 2 bases for J; bases not matched to a gene: 5. CDR1 LGHNA and CDR2 YSLEER come from the germline V gene. This CDR3 is built from 15 residues. The CDR3, as DNA: TGCGCCAGCAGCCCCGGACTAGCGGCAGCCTACGAGCAGTACTTC. Its protein is CASSPGLAAAYEQYF.